Listed below are T cell receptor beta chains from one sample, sequenced in a study of T cell responses to AZD1222 COVID-19 vaccine. The assay was immunoSEQ multiplex PCR, and TCRdb's table has in-frame clones only and misses some. The sample holds 140,000 to 150,000 clones, around nine tenths seen once. The source was peripheral blood, collected 28 days after the second AZD1222 dose. All receptors derive from an adult who received the AZD1222 COVID-19 vaccine. Both conserved end residues are part of each CDR3. Fields, in order: D gene, clone size, V gene, CDR3 protein. The D gene is left open where the match is weak. A clone size is listed for some rows: how often the clone was seen (once, few, many), or a class if it is expanded.

d_call: TRBD1; clone_size: NA; v_call: TRBV15; cdr3_aa: CATSPTADRSSYEQYF
d_call: NA; clone_size: once; v_call: TRBV29-1; cdr3_aa: CSVEGRLNTEAFF
d_call: TRBD2; clone_size: NA; v_call: TRBV5-6; cdr3_aa: CASSFPVSSGRSYNEQFF
d_call: TRBD1; clone_size: NA; v_call: TRBV6-5; cdr3_aa: CATKTGQGEKLFF
d_call: TRBD1; clone_size: NA; v_call: TRBV7-2; cdr3_aa: CASSHTASTQGNYGYTF
d_call: NA; clone_size: NA; v_call: TRBV28; cdr3_aa: CASSLGDLDRPGDEQYF
d_call: NA; clone_size: NA; v_call: TRBV7-8; cdr3_aa: CASSTGPLDQPQHF
d_call: TRBD1; clone_size: NA; v_call: TRBV19; cdr3_aa: CASTDRGGRAFF
d_call: NA; clone_size: few; v_call: TRBV5-6; cdr3_aa: CASSLQTDTQYF
d_call: TRBD1; clone_size: few; v_call: TRBV4-2; cdr3_aa: CASSQDPTGGFGTEAFF
d_call: NA; clone_size: NA; v_call: TRBV5-6; cdr3_aa: CASTALGRGLYGYTF
d_call: NA; clone_size: NA; v_call: TRBV18; cdr3_aa: CASPTETDF
d_call: TRBD2; clone_size: NA; v_call: TRBV6-5; cdr3_aa: CASSSSGSRWETQYF